The 3 T cell receptor beta chains listed next were all sequenced from one sample in a study of shared clonotypes between healthy human individuals. Positive CCR7 selection of CD45RO-negative cells yielded the naive CD8 cells, and terminally differentiated effector memory CD45RA+ cells were excluded. TCRdb's table, derived via immunoSEQ multiplex PCR, lists solely in-frame clones and lacks some. The table includes about 580,000 clones, roughly 98% detected once. The source material was naive CD8+ T cells sorted from blood. The origin of the receptors is a man between 25 and 39 years old in good health.

The chain uses TRBV7-8 and TRBJ2-7, with D uncertain. Per the germline V gene, CDR1 is SGHVS and CDR2 is FQNEAQ. The CDR3 spans 14 residues. V was trimmed by 1 base and J by 5 bases, leaving 12 bases between them. The CDR3 DNA sequence: TGTGCCAGCAGCTTAGTTAGGGAAGACCACGAGCAGTACTTC. Amino acid sequence: CASSLVREDHEQYF.

This rearrangement joins TRBV29-1 to TRBJ2-1; D is ambiguous. This CDR3 spans 16 amino acids. With 1 base removed from V and 4 bases from J, the gap between germline ends came to 17 bases. Germline assignment: CDR1 SQVTM and CDR2 ANQGSEA. Here the CDR3 reads CSVEGGGGRPYNEQFF. CDR3 nucleotides: TGCAGCGTTGAAGGAGGTGGTGGTAGGCCTTACAATGAGCAGTTCTTC.

The chain employs TRBV18 and TRBJ1-1; D not certain. V lost 1 base to trimming and J lost 4 bases, with 7 bases between them. The germline V gene encodes CDR1 KGHSH and CDR2 LQKENI. The CDR3 extends over 13 amino acids. CDR3 nucleotide sequence: TGTGCCAGCTCACCACGAGGAGGCACTGAAGCTTTCTTT. Translating it yields CASSPRGGTEAFF.